Shown below are 17 T cell receptor beta chains from a single sample sequenced in a study of blood T cell repertoires in COVID-19. Produced via immunoSEQ multiplex PCR; TCRdb's table is partial and in-frame only. The sample contains 130,000 to 150,000 clones, roughly 84% of which appear only once. Source material: PBMCs or T cells enriched from blood (not recorded which). The origin of the receptors is a woman aged 45 to 65 who had been exposed to COVID-19.

This chain joins TRBV15 and TRBJ1-2; D not resolved. The CDR3 loop spans 12 amino acids. The germline V and J ends were trimmed by 8 bases and 8 bases, with 15 bases remaining between them. Germline lookup yields CDR1 LNHNV and CDR2 YYDKDF (reference sequence). The CDR3: CATGGGAEGYTF. The CDR3 nucleotides are TGTGCCACCGGTGGTGGCGCGGAGGGCTACACCTTC.

V usage is TRBV11-2 and J usage is TRBJ2-3; D possibly corresponds to TRBD2 (5 bases). V dropped 0 bases and J dropped 4 bases, with 8 bases sitting between them. The CDR3 runs to 14 residues. The germline CDR1 and CDR2 sequences are SGHAT and FQNNGV. The DNA for the CDR3 is TGTGCCAGCAGCTTAGATTTCGGGGCAGATACGCAGTATTTT. Encoded protein: CASSLDFGADTQYF.

J is TRBJ2-5 and V is TRBV2; 7 bases are a match to TRBD1. V trimming: 6 bases; J trimming: 0 bases; junction bases outside the gene matches: 10. The CDR3 spans 16 residues. Looked up from germline, CDR1 is SNHLY and CDR2 is FYNNEI. The CDR3 spells CASRTRDSWYQETQYF. Here the CDR3 DNA reads TGTGCCAGCAGGACACGGGACAGCTGGTACCAAGAGACCCAGTACTTC.

A remark on this clone: Mismatch with germline at one junction end may stem from a read error. V and J are TRBV5-1 and TRBJ2-3; 7 nucleotides line up with TRBD2. The CDR3 sequence is 16 residues long. Germline V gene data show CDR1 as SGHRS and CDR2 as YFSETQ. CDR3 loop: CAGSLVGRGGSDAQYF. CDR3 coding DNA: TGCGCCGGCAGCTTGGTAGGCCGGGGAGGGTCAGATGCGCAGTATTTT.

J is TRBJ2-3 and V is TRBV11-2; 7 bases align to TRBD2. Germline CDR1 SGHAT, CDR2 FQNNGV. This CDR3 is 16 amino acids long. The V and J ends lost 3 bases and 2 bases, in that order; junction bases with no gene match: 8. The CDR3, as DNA: TGTGCCAGCAGCTTGAGGGCTAGCGGCCACACAGATACGCAGTATTTT. It yields the protein CASSLRASGHTDTQYF. Combining the CDR3 with reference TRBV11-2 and TRBJ2-3 gives the whole variable domain EAGVAQSPRYKIIEKRQSVAFWCNPISGHATLYWYQQILGQGPKLLIQFQNNGVVDDSQLPKDRFSAERLKGVDSTLKIQPAKLEDSAVYLCASSLRASGHTDTQYFGPGTRLTVL.

V usage is TRBV6-5 and J usage is TRBJ1-5; D remains ambiguous. Germline assignment: CDR1 MNHEY and CDR2 SVGAGI. Trimming took 6 bases from V and 2 from J, leaving 14 bases between them. This CDR3 has 15 residues. The CDR3 here is CASSPGGIGNQPQHF. The CDR3 DNA sequence: TGTGCCAGCAGCCCCGGCGGAATTGGCAATCAGCCCCAGCATTTT.

V gene TRBV19 combines with J gene TRBJ2-3; no clear D gene. Trimming stripped 1 base from V and 0 bases from J, with 8 bases between. Germline V gene data show CDR1 as LNHDA and CDR2 as SQIVND (reference sequence). This CDR3 has 15 amino acids. CDR3 amino acids: CASSIGAESTDTQYF. CDR3 sequence (DNA): TGTGCCAGTAGTATAGGGGCCGAGAGCACAGATACGCAGTATTTT.

This sequence joins TRBV27 and TRBJ2-1, with 9 bases aligning to TRBD1. The length of the CDR3 is 17 residues. Per the germline V gene, CDR1 is MNHEY and CDR2 is SMNVEV (reference sequence). The junction had 11 bases not matched to a gene; V was cut back by 4 bases and J by 4 bases. CDR3 protein: CASSSRSSGQGYNEQFF. In nucleotides, the CDR3 is TGTGCCAGCAGTTCCCGGTCCTCGGGACAGGGATACAATGAGCAGTTCTTC.

CDR3 bases: TGTGCCAGTAGTATTACGTCGGGGGTCACTGAAGCTTTCTTT. It specifies CASSITSGVTEAFF. The chain recombines TRBV19 with TRBJ1-1; D possibly corresponds to TRBD1 (5 bases). The CDR3 spans 14 residues. Between the trimmed V and J ends, which lost 3 bases and 4 bases, there was a span of 12 bases. The germline V gene has CDR1 LNHDA and CDR2 SQIVND (reference sequence).

V and J are TRBV13 and TRBJ1-1; maybe TRBD1 (5 bases). V was clipped by 5 bases and J by 4 bases, with 17 bases between them. The CDR3 is made up of 15 amino acids. Germline V gene lookup returns CDR1 PRHDT and CDR2 FYEKMQ (reference sequence). The CDR3: CASSQSGSGATEAFF. In nucleotides, the CDR3 is TGTGCCAGCAGCCAGTCAGGTTCTGGGGCCACTGAAGCTTTCTTT.

The chain is built from TRBV29-1 and TRBJ2-7; D is perhaps TRBD2 (5 bases). The CDR3 contains 12 residues. Germline-derived CDR1 and CDR2 are SQVTM and ANQGSEA. V lost 6 bases, J lost 6 bases, and 15 bases lay in between. DNA of the CDR3: TGCAGCGTAGAGAGGTTAGGACTCGAGCAGTACTTC. Its translation is CSVERLGLEQYF.

This chain uses TRBV6-5 with TRBJ2-2, with 10 bases that match TRBD2. Germline-derived CDR1 and CDR2 are MNHEY and SVGAGI. The CDR3 consists of 16 residues. V trimming: 2 bases; J trimming: 5 bases; junction bases outside the gene matches: 5. As DNA, the CDR3 is TGTGCCAGCAGTTACCCTAGCGGGAGAGGTACCGGGGAGCTGTTTTTT. Translation: CASSYPSGRGTGELFF.

This clone was observed a handful of times. The chain is built from TRBV5-1 and TRBJ2-2, with 7 nucleotides matching TRBD1. Trimming cost V 5 bases and J 0 bases; bases outside gene matches: 4. This CDR3 has 15 residues. Germline V gene sequence: CDR1 SGHRS, CDR2 YFSETQ. The CDR3 region has the DNA TGCGCCAGCAGAGAGACAGGGCCGAACACCGGGGAGCTGTTTTTT. This gives the protein CASRETGPNTGELFF.

This sequence joins TRBV5-4 and TRBJ1-3; 7 bases map to TRBD1. J was trimmed by 0 bases and V by 0 bases; bases with no gene match: 3. The CDR3 is made up of 16 amino acids. Germline CDR1 SGHNT, CDR2 YYREEE (reference sequence). CDR3 in DNA: TGTGCCAGCAGCTTGGTGGCAGGGGGCTCTGGAAACACCATATATTTT. Translation: CASSLVAGGSGNTIYF.

This chain links TRBV10-3 with TRBJ2-2; 8 bases agree with TRBD2. The CDR3 is made up of 13 amino acids. V lost 10 bases and J lost 5; bases outside the gene matches: 6. From germline, CDR1 is ENHRY and CDR2 SYGVKD. The CDR3 nucleotides are TGTGCCACCCTCCGGGAGGGGACCGGGGAGCTGTTTTTT. Its translation: CATLREGTGELFF.

The V call is TRBV6-6, the J call TRBJ1-2; maybe TRBD1 (5 bases). The CDR3 has 14 residues. Germline V gene sequence: CDR1 MNHNY, CDR2 SVGAGI (reference sequence). Trimming removed 6 bases from V and 4 bases from J, with 15 bases in between. CDR3 in amino acids: CASSPGRATYGYTF. The CDR3 coding sequence is TGTGCCAGCAGCCCCGGCAGGGCGACCTATGGCTACACCTTC.

This sequence joins TRBV27 and TRBJ1-2; 10 bases map to TRBD1. Germline V CDR1 and CDR2: MNHEY, SMNVEV (reference sequence). The CDR3 has 15 amino acids. V lost 6 bases to trimming and J lost 2 bases; unmatched junction nucleotides: 6. In DNA form, the CDR3 reads TGTGCCAGCAGCCAGGGACAGGGGATAAACTATGGCTACACCTTC. Protein sequence: CASSQGQGINYGYTF.